The 5 T cell receptor beta chains listed next were all sequenced from one sample in a study of shared clonotypes between healthy human individuals (dated by TCRdb to 2020 to 2021). The method behind the library was the immunoSEQ multiplex PCR assay. Here the immuneACCESS table is served through TCRdb, limited to in-frame sequences with V and J called. Missing clones are a known gap in these copies; in checked studies unresolved V genes cover under half, and the rest lacks a known reason. This sample has a few million clones in its table, and 90% to 95% of those were observed once. In total, the top ten clones hold around 0.4% of the sample. The sample consisted of naive CD4+ T cells from PBMCs. What this sample's cell subset or site label stands for: CD45RA+ positively selected. The source of these receptors is a man between 18 and 29 years old in good health. Some clones in this sample may be carry-over from other donors' samples.

The rearrangement links TRBV15 to TRBJ2-7; 7 bases fit TRBD2. Trimming took 5 bases from V and 5 from J; bases not matched to a gene: 9. This CDR3 is 14 amino acids long. In germline, CDR1 is LNHNV, CDR2 YYDKDF (reference sequence). CDR3 coding DNA: TGTGCCACCAGCCGCCGGGAGGCCCCAGACGAGCAGTACTTC. Its translation: CATSRREAPDEQYF.

The chain is built from TRBV6-1 and TRBJ2-7, with 10 bases aligning to TRBD1. CDR1 is MNHNS and CDR2 is SASEGT in the germline V gene. The trim removed 6 bases at V and 3 bases at J, leaving 2 bases unmatched. CDR3 length: 13 amino acids. The CDR3, as DNA: TGTGCCAGCAGCGGGACAGGGGTCTACGAGCAGTACTTC. This codes for CASSGTGVYEQYF.

This rearrangement joins TRBV14 to TRBJ2-1; D assignment may be TRBD1 or TRBD2 (5 bases each). V was clipped by 0 bases and J by 8 bases, with 14 bases between them. CDR3 length equals 15 residues. Germline V CDR1 and CDR2: SGHDN, FVKESK. The CDR3 loop reads CASSQDWAGRDEQFF. The CDR3 coding sequence is TGTGCCAGCAGCCAAGATTGGGCAGGGCGGGATGAGCAGTTCTTC. Using reference TRBV14 and TRBJ2-1 for the parts outside the CDR3, the full variable domain is EAGVTQFPSHSVIEKGQTVTLRCDPISGHDNLYWYRRVMGKEIKFLLHFVKESKQDESGMPNNRFLAERTGGTYSTLKVQPAELEDSGVYFCASSQDWAGRDEQFFGPGTRLTVL.

This chain uses TRBV25-1 with TRBJ2-3; D uncertain. The V gene lost 5 bases and the J gene lost 8 bases, with 11 bases spanning the gap. The CDR3 is 12 amino acids. Per germline, CDR1 MGHDK and CDR2 SYGVNS. CDR3: CASSTRTVTQYF. The DNA of the CDR3 is TGTGCCAGCAGTACCCGGACCGTTACGCAGTATTTT.

This chain links TRBV7-2 with TRBJ2-7; 12 positions match TRBD2. Per the germline V gene, CDR1 is SGHTA and CDR2 is FQGNSA. V was pared by 5 bases and J by 6 bases, with 8 bases of the junction left unmatched. The CDR3 loop spans 15 amino acids. The chain's CDR3 is CASSPRTSGNVEQYF. CDR3 DNA: TGTGCCAGCAGCCCACGGACTAGCGGGAACGTCGAGCAGTACTTC.